The next 10 T cell receptor beta chains were all read from a single sample in a study of CD4 and CD8 cells across lung adenocarcinoma regions. TCRdb reanalysed the PCR reads using MiXCR and keeps one entry per CDR3 protein. Of about 5,200 distinct CDR3 sequences in the sample, approximately 50% were seen once. The material sequenced was CD4+ T cells from the margin of a lung tumor. These receptors came from a male donor with lung adenocarcinoma. The CD4 and CD8 labels of this study may be unreliable.

The chain is built from TRBV6-4 and TRBJ2-5, with D possibly matching TRBD2 (7 bases). The CDR3 sequence is 15 residues long. Germline V gene data show CDR1 as MRHNA and CDR2 as SNTAGT. The V gene lost 9 bases and the J gene lost 1 base, with 18 bases spanning the gap. CDR3 nucleotides: TGTGCCAGGGGTGACGGGGGCGGGGGCCAAGAGACCCAGTACTTC. It specifies CARGDGGGGQETQYF.

About this clonotype: Given the absence of the conserved phenylalanine or tryptophan at the CDR3 end, a read error is likely. No DNA is shown, since the ends of the CDR3 on it are uncertain; the CDR3 is the one TCRdb lists. The chain couples TRBV15 to TRBJ2-5; no DNA check was done on the table's D call, TRBD2. Germline V CDR1 and CDR2: LNHNV, YYDKDF (reference sequence). With termini counted, the CDR3 has 17 amino acids. The CDR3 region is CAHPNLILNCNPHVSRE.

For the CDR3, the DNA is TGTGCCAGCAGCGCCCACATGGACAGAGGGACCCAGTACTTC. Translated: CASSAHMDRGTQYF. The chain recombines TRBV9 with TRBJ2-1; possibly TRBD1 for D (6 bases). The closer fit of TRBJ2-5 to the DNA end suggests the J call may be wrong. Germline assignment: CDR1 SGDLS and CDR2 YYNGEE. CDR3 size: 14 residues.

The chain recombines TRBV6-1 with TRBJ2-1, with 8 bases matching TRBD1. J lost 6 bases, V lost 0 bases, and 13 bases had no gene match. CDR1 is MNHNS and CDR2 is SASEGT in the germline V gene. This CDR3 is 18 amino acids long. The CDR3 bases are TGTGCCAGCAGTGAAGCGCTTCCTGGACAGGGTTTCCTCAATGAGCAGTTCTTC. This gives the protein CASSEALPGQGFLNEQFF.

The genes are TRBV27 and TRBJ1-2; D gene uncertain. The germline V and J ends were trimmed by 10 bases and 2 bases, with 17 bases remaining between them. The CDR3 extends over 14 amino acids. Germline V gene lookup returns CDR1 MNHEY and CDR2 SMNVEV (reference sequence). CDR3 sequence reads: CATRRGERNYGYTF. The CDR3 nucleotides read TGTGCCACCCGTAGAGGAGAAAGGAACTATGGCTACACCTTC.

On this clonotype: A read error may produce the germline difference seen at one junction end. The chain employs TRBV27 and TRBJ2-4; D possibly matches TRBD1 or TRBD2 (5 bases each). Germline V gene data show CDR1 as MNHEY and CDR2 as SMNVEV (reference sequence). CDR3 length: 16 amino acids. Here the CDR3 DNA reads TGTGCGAGCAGTTTCTCGGGGCTGGGAGCCAAAAACACGCAGTACTTT. It encodes CASSFSGLGAKNTQYF.

This clonotype has only a few counts. CDR3 DNA sequence: TGTGCCAGCAGCGCTAGCGGGACGGGGGTGCACGAGCAGTACTTC. This sequence encodes CASSASGTGVHEQYF. The rearrangement uses TRBV6-1 and TRBJ2-5; 9 bases line up with TRBD2. The tail of the sequence fits TRBJ2-7 better, so the J call may be wrong. The CDR3 has 15 amino acids. In germline, CDR1 is MNHNS, CDR2 SASEGT.

The genes are TRBV12-3 or TRBV12-4 and TRBJ2-5, with 11 positions matching TRBD1. Germline trimming cut 1 base from V and 0 bases from J; bases unmatched to any gene: 4. The CDR3 sequence is 17 residues long. CDR3 nucleotide sequence: TGTGCCAGCAGTTTAGAGGGACAGGGGGGGTACCAAGAGACCCAGTACTTC. Protein: CASSLEGQGGYQETQYF.

This clonotype has a handful of counts. V is TRBV11-2 and J is TRBJ2-1, with 8 bases identical to TRBD2. J gave up 8 bases and V 1 base, and 10 bases lay outside the gene matches. The CDR3 covers 16 residues. CDR1 and CDR2 (germline): SGHAT, FQNNGV. Here the CDR3 DNA reads TGTGCCAGCAGCTTAGTATCGGGAGGGGTCGCCGATGAGCAGTTCTTC. Its protein product is CASSLVSGGVADEQFF. The full variable domain, in which reference TRBV11-2 and TRBJ2-1 provide the parts outside the CDR3, is EAGVAQSPRYKIIEKRQSVAFWCNPISGHATLYWYQQILGQGPKLLIQFQNNGVVDDSQLPKDRFSAERLKGVDSTLKIQPAKLEDSAVYLCASSLVSGGVADEQFFGPGTRLTVL.

This clonotype rates as medium-sized. This chain links TRBV6-1 with TRBJ2-2; 7 bases line up with TRBD2. The CDR3 has 15 amino acids. Trimming at V came to 2 bases and at J to 3 bases, leaving 3 bases not matched to a gene. The germline V gene encodes CDR1 MNHNS and CDR2 SASEGT. As DNA, the CDR3 is TGTGCCAGCAGTGAAAGTGGGGGGGACACCGGGGAGCTGTTTTTT. It specifies CASSESGGDTGELFF.